The 19 T cell receptor beta chains below come from one sample, sequenced in a study of blood T cell repertoires in COVID-19. This table comes from immunoSEQ multiplex PCR, and its TCRdb copy is limited to in-frame clones, with some not included. The sample has around 84,000 clones, around 82% seen once. Sequencing was carried out using peripheral blood. The receptor source for this set is a man in his 60s with COVID-19, enrolled during active disease.

CDR3 sequence reads: CASSTRSNQPQHF. The CDR3 coding sequence is TGTGCCAGCAGCACTCGGAGCAATCAGCCCCAGCATTTT. The V call is TRBV5-6, the J call TRBJ1-5; D unclear. The V and J ends lost 4 bases and 1 base respectively, with 6 bases between them. CDR1 SGHDT and CDR2 YYEEEE come from the germline V gene. The CDR3 is 13 amino acids.

This clone was seen only once. The J gene is TRBJ1-6, the V gene TRBV5-1; 9 nucleotides align to TRBD1. This CDR3 has 16 amino acids. With 4 bases clipped from V and 8 bases from J, the junction kept 10 bases outside the gene matches. Germline values: CDR1 SGHRS, CDR2 YFSETQ. Here the CDR3 reads CASSRGQGSSDSPLHF. CDR3 bases: TGCGCCAGCAGCCGGGGACAGGGAAGTTCTGATTCACCCCTCCACTTT.

This rearrangement joins TRBV5-4 to TRBJ1-4, with a possible D match to TRBD1 (6 bases). Trimming cost V 3 bases and J 13 bases, with 16 bases left between them. Germline CDR1 SGHNT, CDR2 YYREEE (reference sequence). This CDR3 comprises 13 residues. The CDR3 DNA sequence: TGTGCCAGCAGCTCCCCTGAAAACAGGGTACTGTTTTTT. Translation gives CASSSPENRVLFF.

This clone was counted a few times. The rearrangement uses TRBV19 and TRBJ1-5; no clear D. The germline V gene encodes CDR1 LNHDA and CDR2 SQIVND (reference sequence). V gave up 1 base and J gave up 4 bases, with 11 bases separating them. The CDR3 covers 15 residues. The CDR3 reads CASSIAFSGNQPQHF. The CDR3 DNA is TGTGCCAGTAGTATAGCTTTCTCGGGGAATCAGCCCCAGCATTTT.

The genes are TRBV7-8 and TRBJ2-6, with 9 bases fitting TRBD1. The CDR3 consists of 18 residues. The germline V gene encodes CDR1 SGHVS and CDR2 FQNEAQ. V trimming: 0 bases; J trimming: 4 bases; junction bases outside the gene matches: 7. In DNA, the CDR3 is TGTGCCAGCAGCTTAGCCACAGGGGGCGCGAAAGGGGCCAACGTCCTGACTTTC. This sequence encodes CASSLATGGAKGANVLTF.

The chain links TRBV7-2 to TRBJ2-3, with 11 bases fitting TRBD2. Trimming took 1 base from V and 4 from J; bases not matched to a gene: 7. Germline V gene lookup returns CDR1 SGHTA and CDR2 FQGNSA. The CDR3 is made up of 17 amino acids. This chain's CDR3 is CASSLERLAGGADTQYF. The CDR3 region has the DNA TGTGCCAGCAGCTTAGAACGGCTAGCGGGGGGTGCAGATACGCAGTATTTT.

The chain is built from TRBV3-1 (or the pseudogene TRBV3-2) and TRBJ1-2; perhaps TRBD1 as D (5 bases). This CDR3 has 16 amino acids. Per the germline V gene, CDR1 is LGHDT and CDR2 is YNNKEL (reference sequence). Trimming shortened V by 1 base and J by 1 base, and 13 bases separated the two germline ends. CDR3 sequence: CASSQGVGRNNYGYTF. For the CDR3, the DNA is TGTGCCAGCAGCCAAGGAGTGGGGCGGAATAACTATGGCTACACCTTC.

The V call is TRBV19, the J call TRBJ1-5; D call uncertain. The CDR3 totals 13 residues. Germline CDR1 is LNHDA and CDR2 is SQIVND (reference sequence). Trimming took off 2 bases at V and 8 bases at J, with 10 bases between the two ends. The CDR3 sequence: CASSISHREPQHF. The CDR3 DNA is TGTGCCAGTAGTATATCTCACCGGGAGCCCCAGCATTTT.

This clone was recorded only once. The chain has TRBV5-1 and TRBJ1-1; 8 bases align to TRBD1. CDR1 is SGHRS and CDR2 is YFSETQ in the germline V gene. The CDR3 consists of 15 residues. Trimming took 4 bases from V and 4 from J; bases not matched to a gene: 9. The CDR3 sequence is CASSRQGLGSTEAFF. Here the CDR3 DNA reads TGCGCCAGCAGCAGACAGGGGTTGGGATCCACTGAAGCTTTCTTT. The full variable domain, in which reference TRBV5-1 and TRBJ1-1 provide the parts outside the CDR3, is KAGVTQTPRYLIKTRGQQVTLSCSPISGHRSVSWYQQTPGQGLQFLFEYFSETQRNKGNFPGRFSGRQFSNSRSEMNVSTLELGDSALYLCASSRQGLGSTEAFFGQGTRLTVV.

The chain recombines TRBV30 with TRBJ2-5; a weak D match, TRBD1 (5 bases). V was cut by 0 bases and J by 3 bases, with 14 bases left in between. This CDR3 spans 15 amino acids. Germline V CDR1 and CDR2: GTSNPN, SVGIG (reference sequence). The CDR3 nucleotides are TGTGCCTGGAGTGTTCCAAGACAGAATAAAGAGACCCAGTACTTC. As protein: CAWSVPRQNKETQYF.

The genes are TRBV11-2 and TRBJ2-7; D is unresolved. V was clipped by 3 bases and J by 1 base, with 13 bases between them. Germline CDR1 reads SGHAT; CDR2 reads FQNNGV. CDR3 size: 15 residues. CDR3 sequence reads: CASSLNHGLSYEQYF. DNA for the CDR3: TGTGCCAGCAGCTTGAATCATGGGCTTTCCTACGAGCAGTACTTC.

The gene calls are TRBV6-5 and TRBJ2-1; 7 bases are a match to TRBD1. The germline gives CDR1 MNHEY, CDR2 SVGAGI. The J segment lost 5 bases and the V segment lost 5 bases, leaving 9 bases of the junction unmatched. This CDR3 contains 15 residues. This CDR3 is CASSPRQGAHNEQFF. DNA of the CDR3: TGTGCCAGCAGTCCCCGACAGGGTGCCCACAATGAGCAGTTCTTC.

This clone was seen just once. The gene calls are TRBV10-3 and TRBJ1-2, with D hard to call. This CDR3 spans 14 amino acids. Germline V gene lookup returns CDR1 ENHRY and CDR2 SYGVKD. V was clipped by 4 bases and J by 5 bases, with 14 bases between them. The CDR3 region has the DNA TGTGCCATCAGTGTGAGCCGCGGGGAGTATGGCTACACCTTC. It codes for CAISVSRGEYGYTF.

This clone was seen only a few times. This chain joins TRBV12-3 or TRBV12-4 and TRBJ2-1; the D gene is possibly TRBD2 (5 bases). CDR3 length: 13 residues. V lost 7 bases and J 7 bases, leaving 14 bases between the germline ends. In nucleotides, the CDR3 is TGTGCCAGCACCCTGTCTAGCAGGAATGAGCAGTTCTTC. This codes for CASTLSSRNEQFF.

This clone was counted only a few times. The chain is built from TRBV9 and TRBJ2-2, with D unclear. The CDR3 is 12 amino acids. Germline lookup yields CDR1 SGDLS and CDR2 YYNGEE. V lost 3 bases, J lost 7 bases, and 7 bases lay in between. CDR3: CASSDGFGELFF. In nucleotides, the CDR3 is TGTGCCAGCAGCGACGGGTTCGGGGAGCTGTTTTTT.

The chain employs TRBV7-9 and TRBJ2-1; a weak D match, TRBD2 (5 bases). V shed 5 bases and J shed 9 bases, with 20 bases lying between them. CDR3 size: 15 residues. CDR1 and CDR2 from the germline V gene are SEHNR and FQNEAQ (reference sequence). As DNA, the CDR3 is TGTGCCAGCAGCGCAATAGGTTGGGATCGGGGTGAGCAGTTCTTC. Protein sequence: CASSAIGWDRGEQFF.

CDR3 DNA: TGTGCCAGCAGCTTATTTGCTAGCGGGAGCAGATCGACCCAGTACTTC. Residues: CASSLFASGSRSTQYF. The chain links TRBV7-6 to TRBJ2-5, with TRBD2 identical over 10 bases. The CDR3 has 16 residues. The J segment lost 7 bases and the V segment lost 2 bases, leaving 10 bases of the junction unmatched. Germline V lookup: CDR1 SGHVS, CDR2 FNYEAQ.

This rearrangement joins TRBV3-1 (or the pseudogene TRBV3-2) to TRBJ1-4; 9 bases line up with TRBD1. Germline V gives CDR1 LGHDT, CDR2 YNNKEL (reference sequence). J was trimmed by 15 bases and V by 4 bases; bases with no gene match: 18. The CDR3 consists of 16 residues. In DNA form, the CDR3 reads TGTGCCAGCAGCCGCAGAACCGGGACAGGGATGGTTTCGGTGTTTTTT. This sequence encodes CASSRRTGTGMVSVFF.

The chain couples TRBV5-6 to TRBJ1-2, with D tentatively TRBD1 (6 bases). This CDR3 has 14 amino acids. V was pared by 5 bases and J by 8 bases, with 19 bases between. Germline loops: CDR1 SGHDT, CDR2 YYEEEE. CDR3 in amino acids: CASSPDQGTYGYTF. The CDR3 coding sequence is TGTGCCAGCAGTCCCGACCAGGGGACCTACGGCTACACCTTC.